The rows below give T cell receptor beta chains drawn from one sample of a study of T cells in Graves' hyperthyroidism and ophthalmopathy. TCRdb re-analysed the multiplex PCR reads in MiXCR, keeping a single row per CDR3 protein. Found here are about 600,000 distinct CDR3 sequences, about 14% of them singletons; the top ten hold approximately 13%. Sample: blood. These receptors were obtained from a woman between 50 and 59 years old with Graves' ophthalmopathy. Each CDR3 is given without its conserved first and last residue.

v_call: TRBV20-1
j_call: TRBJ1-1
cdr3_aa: SVGQAHTEAF

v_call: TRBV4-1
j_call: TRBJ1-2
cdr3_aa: ASSQEGGQYYGYT

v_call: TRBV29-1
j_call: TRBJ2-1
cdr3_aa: SVVTSGTYNEQF

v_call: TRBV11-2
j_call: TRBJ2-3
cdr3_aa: ASSLAGSADTQY

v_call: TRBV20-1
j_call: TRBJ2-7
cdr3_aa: SARDLRQHYEQY

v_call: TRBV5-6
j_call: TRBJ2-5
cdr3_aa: ASSSPGGGAKTQY

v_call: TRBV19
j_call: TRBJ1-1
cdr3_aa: ASIGFRGLNTEAF

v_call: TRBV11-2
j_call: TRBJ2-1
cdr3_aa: ASSSGPGNNEQF

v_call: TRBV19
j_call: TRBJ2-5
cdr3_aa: ASSEPDRGETQY

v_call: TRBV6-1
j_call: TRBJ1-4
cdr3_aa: ASSIKPGEKLF

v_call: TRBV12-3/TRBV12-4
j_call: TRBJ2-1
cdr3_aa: ASSAPGQGAREQF

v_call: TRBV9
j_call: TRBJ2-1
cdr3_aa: ASSVGAATYNEQF

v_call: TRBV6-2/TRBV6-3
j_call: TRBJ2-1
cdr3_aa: ANAPNHNEQF

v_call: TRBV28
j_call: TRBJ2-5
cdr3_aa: ASRRDTAGTQY

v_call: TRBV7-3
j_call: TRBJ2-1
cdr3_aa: ASRTSGSYNEQF

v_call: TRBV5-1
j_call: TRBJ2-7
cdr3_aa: ASSLAGTESGEQY

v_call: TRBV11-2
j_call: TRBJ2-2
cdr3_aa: ASSSSGRRDTGELF

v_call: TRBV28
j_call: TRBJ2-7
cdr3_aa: AIKAASGSAYEQY

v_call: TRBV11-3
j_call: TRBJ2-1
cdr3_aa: ASSSDRGMQF

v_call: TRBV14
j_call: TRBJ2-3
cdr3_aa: ASSKGPKPDTQY

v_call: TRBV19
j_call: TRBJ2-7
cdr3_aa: ASKRTSGSYEQY

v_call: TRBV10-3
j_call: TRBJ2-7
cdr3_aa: AISEHGGKSEQY

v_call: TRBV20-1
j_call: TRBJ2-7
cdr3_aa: SASRGTGVNEQY

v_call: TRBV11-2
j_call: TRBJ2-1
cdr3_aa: ASSSGLAGEWSYNEQF

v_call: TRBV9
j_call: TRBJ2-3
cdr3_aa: ASSVVGIKTDTQY

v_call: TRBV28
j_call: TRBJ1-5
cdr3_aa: ASRPTGTVGQPQH

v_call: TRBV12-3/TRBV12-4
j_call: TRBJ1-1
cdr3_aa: ASSLGDLIRDTEAF

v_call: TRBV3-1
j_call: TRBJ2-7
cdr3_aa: ASSQVIGTETYEQY

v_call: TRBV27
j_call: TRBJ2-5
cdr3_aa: ASSLQGGETQY

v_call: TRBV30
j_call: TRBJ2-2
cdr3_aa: AWSAGTGSGELF

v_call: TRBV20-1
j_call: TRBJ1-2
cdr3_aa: SASRPGQGGYGYT

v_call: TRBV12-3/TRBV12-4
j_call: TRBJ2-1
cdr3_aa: ASSLAGGGVNEQF

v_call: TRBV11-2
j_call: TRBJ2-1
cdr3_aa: ASSPWTSGRDEQF

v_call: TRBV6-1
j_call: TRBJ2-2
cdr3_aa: ASRQTDRFYTGELF

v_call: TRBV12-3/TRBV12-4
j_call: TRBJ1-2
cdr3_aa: ASSLAGGQGAYGYT

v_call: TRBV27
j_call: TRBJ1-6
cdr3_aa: ASRTRQGLYNSPLH

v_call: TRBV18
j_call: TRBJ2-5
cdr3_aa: ASSPPYDLGRETQY

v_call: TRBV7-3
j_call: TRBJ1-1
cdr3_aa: ASSLSGPNTEAF

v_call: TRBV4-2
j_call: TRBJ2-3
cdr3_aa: ASSQERRADTQY

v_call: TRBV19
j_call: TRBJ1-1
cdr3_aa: ASSRYGQLNTEAF

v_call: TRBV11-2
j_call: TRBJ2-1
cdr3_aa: ASSLDKTSGHYNEQF

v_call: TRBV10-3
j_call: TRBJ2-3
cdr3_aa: AISGTDTQY

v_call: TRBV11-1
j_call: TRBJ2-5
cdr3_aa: ASSAETSGGFQETQY

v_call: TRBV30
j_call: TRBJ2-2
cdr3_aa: AWSVVALTGELF

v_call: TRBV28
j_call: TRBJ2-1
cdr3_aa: ASSLWRVASSYNEQF

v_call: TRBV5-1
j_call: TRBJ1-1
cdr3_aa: ASSLEEGSGATEAF

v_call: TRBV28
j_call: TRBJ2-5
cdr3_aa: ASSFNLRTSGIQQTQY

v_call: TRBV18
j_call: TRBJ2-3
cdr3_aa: ASPGPGNTQY

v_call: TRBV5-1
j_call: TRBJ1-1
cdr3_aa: ASSFRSRTMNTEAF

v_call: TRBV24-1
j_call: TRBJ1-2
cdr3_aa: ATSDPATGATYGYT

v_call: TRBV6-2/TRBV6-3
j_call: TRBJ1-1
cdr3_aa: ASRWGGHPNTEAF

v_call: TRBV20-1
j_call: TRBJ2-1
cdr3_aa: SASGPRRLAGHNEQF

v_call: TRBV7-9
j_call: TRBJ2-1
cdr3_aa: ASSLAIGTSGVI